This T cell receptor (beta chain) was found in a study of vaccination and CD4 T cells after COVID-19. The Oncomine TCR Beta short-read assay sequenced DNA from cultured CD4+ T cells. TCRdb recomputed calls from the PCR reads with MiXCR, one row per CDR3 protein. The sample consists of roughly 15,000 distinct CDR3 sequences, 35% to 55% of them appearing once. The CDR3 is made up of 14 amino acids. Between the trimmed V and J ends, which lost 1 base and 7 bases, there was a span of 10 bases. A note on this clonotype: The antigen is unknown.

Treatment reported: approximately nine-day PBMC culture with coronavirus spike peptide pools or control peptides (ViraFEST assay). The TCR was taken from a human donor who had recovered from COVID-19. Sequencing input: CD4+ T cells from blood, cultured in vitro. The chain carries TRBV12-3 or TRBV12-4 and TRBJ2-2; weak D call: TRBD2 (5 bases). CDR3 in amino acids: CASSLVLAGGELFF. In DNA, the CDR3 is TGTGCCAGCAGTTTAGTTCTAGCCGGCGGGGAGCTGTTTTTT.